A selection of T cell receptor beta chains follows, all from one sample in a study of shared clonotypes between healthy human individuals. Sequenced by immunoSEQ multiplex PCR; TCRdb stores in-frame clones only, minus some. The table lists roughly 680,000 clones, around 77% of them singletons. Sequencing input: memory CD4+ T cells sorted from blood. Receptor source: a woman under 40 in good health. CDR3s include the opening cysteine and the closing phenylalanine or tryptophan. A D gene is named only where the DNA matches it firmly. Size is omitted from some rows. Given values are once, few, many or a class for expanded clones.

TRBJ2-7,many,TRBV29-1,NA,CSVSTGTAPYEQYF,TGCAGCGTTTCCACCGGGACGGCTCCCTACGAGCAGTACTTC
TRBJ2-1,NA,TRBV28,TRBD2,CASTQGLAGNEQFF,TGTGCCAGCACCCAGGGACTAGCGGGAAATGAGCAGTTCTTC
TRBJ2-2,NA,TRBV2,NA,CASSPRTSNTGELFF,TGTGCCAGCAGCCCAAGGACGTCGAACACCGGGGAGCTGTTTTTT
TRBJ1-5,NA,TRBV18,NA,CASSPSNTLQPQHF,TGTGCCAGCTCACCATCCAACACCCTTCAGCCCCAGCATTTT
TRBJ1-2,NA,TRBV12-5,NA,CASGSSGSGGYTF,TGTGCTAGTGGTTCCTCAGGGTCAGGCGGCTACACCTTC
TRBJ1-3,NA,TRBV28,TRBD1,CASTRDRGTGGGNTIYF,TGTGCCAGCACCCGGGATAGGGGGACAGGGGGAGGAAACACCATATATTTT
TRBJ1-2,few,TRBV30,NA,CAWSGGSSYGYTF,TGTGCCTGGAGTGGGGGGTCCAGCTATGGCTACACCTTC
TRBJ2-1,NA,TRBV19,TRBD2,CASRTSGSYEQFF,TGTGCCAGCAGGACTAGCGGGAGCTATGAGCAGTTCTTC
TRBJ1-1,many,TRBV19,NA,CASRKTETYEAFF,TGTGCCAGCCGAAAGACGGAGACCTATGAAGCTTTCTTT
TRBJ1-1,NA,TRBV18,NA,CASSPWQGHGTEAFF,TGTGCCAGCTCACCTTGGCAGGGTCACGGCACTGAAGCTTTCTTT
TRBJ2-1,NA,TRBV13,TRBD1,CASTTGTGSYNEQFF,TGTGCCAGCACCACCGGGACAGGGTCCTACAATGAGCAGTTCTTC
TRBJ1-1,many,TRBV7-9,NA,CASSPYQHIEAFF,TGTGCCAGCAGCCCTTATCAACACATTGAAGCTTTCTTT
TRBJ2-1,NA,TRBV10-3,TRBD1,CATASGQYQRSSYNEQFF,TGTGCCACCGCCTCGGGACAGTACCAAAGGAGCTCCTACAATGAGCAGTTCTTC
TRBJ2-1,NA,TRBV2,TRBD2,CASSPVTSGYNEQFF,TGTGCCAGCAGTCCAGTGACTAGCGGCTACAATGAGCAGTTCTTC
TRBJ2-2,NA,TRBV27,TRBD2,CASSLLAGGPIGTGELFF,TGTGCCAGCAGTTTGCTAGCGGGAGGGCCAATTGGCACCGGGGAGCTGTTTTTT
TRBJ2-3,NA,TRBV5-1,NA,CASSLATVSTDTQYF,TGCGCCAGCAGCTTGGCCACAGTAAGCACAGATACGCAGTATTTT